A single sample is the source of the 11 T cell receptor beta chains below, sequenced in a study of blood T cell repertoires in COVID-19. Sequenced by immunoSEQ multiplex PCR; TCRdb stores in-frame clones only, minus some. The sample includes roughly 120,000 clones, about nine tenths of them seen just once. Sequencing was carried out using peripheral blood. The source of these receptors is a human donor with active COVID-19. The donor label of this sample is uncertain.

The V gene is TRBV30, the J gene TRBJ1-6, with 10 bases aligning to TRBD1. Germline CDR1 is GTSNPN and CDR2 is SVGIG (reference sequence). V was pared by 0 bases and J by 10 bases, with 6 bases of the junction left unmatched. This CDR3 is 15 amino acids long. The CDR3, as DNA: TGTGCCTGGAGTGTATCAGGACAGGGGGTGTCACCCCTCCACTTT. Amino acid sequence: CAWSVSGQGVSPLHF.

V is TRBV11-2 and J is TRBJ1-2, with D possibly matching TRBD1 (6 bases). The CDR3 loop spans 17 amino acids. In germline, CDR1 is SGHAT, CDR2 FQNNGV. V was pared by 2 bases and J by 4 bases, with 20 bases between. The DNA of the CDR3 is TGTGCCAGCAGCTTAACAGGGTTCGGAATTAATAGCTATGGCTACACCTTC. It yields the protein CASSLTGFGINSYGYTF.

The rearrangement uses TRBV5-1 and TRBJ2-1, with 8 bases that match TRBD2. The CDR3 extends over 15 amino acids. The germline gives CDR1 SGHRS, CDR2 YFSETQ. V was clipped by 3 bases and J by 2 bases; unmatched bases: 4. For the CDR3, the DNA is TGCGCCAGCAGCTCAACGGGGGGGCCCTACAATGAGCAGTTCTTC. This codes for CASSSTGGPYNEQFF.

The rearrangement links TRBV7-9 to TRBJ1-1; D may be TRBD1 (5 bases). Germline V gives CDR1 SEHNR, CDR2 FQNEAQ (reference sequence). The CDR3 is 16 residues long. Trimming shortened V by 4 bases and J by 1 base, and 16 bases separated the two germline ends. The CDR3 here is CASSYFMTVTNTEAFF. The CDR3 nucleotides are TGTGCCAGCAGCTACTTTATGACAGTGACGAACACTGAAGCTTTCTTT.

This chain links TRBV27 with TRBJ2-1, with 11 positions matching TRBD2. Trimming cost V 6 bases and J 1 base; bases outside gene matches: 5. Germline loops: CDR1 MNHEY, CDR2 SMNVEV (reference sequence). This CDR3 has 16 residues. The CDR3 nucleotides read TGTGCCAGCAGCTCTCTAGCGGGGGGTTCCTACAATGAGCAGTTCTTC. Translated: CASSSLAGGSYNEQFF.

This chain connects TRBV28 to TRBJ2-3, with D possibly TRBD2 on 6 matching bases. Germline V gene lookup returns CDR1 MDHEN and CDR2 SYDVKM. The CDR3 covers 14 residues. The V end lost 6 bases, the J end lost 2 bases, and 12 bases lay between the germline ends. CDR3 sequence: CASRMGLLTDTQYF. The CDR3 region has the DNA TGTGCCAGCAGAATGGGACTTCTCACAGATACGCAGTATTTT.

The count of this clone is one. The V and J genes are TRBV27 and TRBJ2-3; 14 bases are shared with TRBD2. The CDR3 has 18 amino acids. The ends lost 5 bases at V and 2 bases at J; junction bases unmatched: 9. Per germline, CDR1 MNHEY and CDR2 SMNVEV (reference sequence). CDR3 sequence: CASSTGTSGGLLTDTQYF. CDR3 bases: TGTGCCAGCAGTACCGGGACTAGCGGGGGCCTTCTCACAGATACGCAGTATTTT.

The chain employs TRBV5-4 and TRBJ2-2, with D maybe TRBD1 (5 bases). The CDR3 covers 14 residues. The germline V and J ends were trimmed by 3 bases and 1 base, with 7 bases remaining between them. Germline V gene data show CDR1 as SGHNT and CDR2 as YYREEE (reference sequence). CDR3 loop: CASSSDRNTGELFF. The CDR3 region has the DNA TGTGCCAGCAGCTCCGACAGGAACACCGGGGAGCTGTTTTTT.

This clone was counted only a few times. V usage is TRBV5-4 and J usage is TRBJ2-2, with 7 positions matching TRBD1. V shed 4 bases, J shed 1 base, and the junction held 7 bases outside the gene matches. Looked up from germline, CDR1 is SGHNT and CDR2 is YYREEE (reference sequence). The CDR3 contains 16 residues. The CDR3 DNA sequence: TGTGCCAGCAGCCCGGCAGGGACAGTGAACACCGGGGAGCTGTTTTTT. Translation: CASSPAGTVNTGELFF.

About this clone: The germline gene is not matched at one end of the junction; a read error may be the cause. The V call is TRBV7-6, the J call TRBJ2-2; maybe TRBD2 (6 bases). Germline V lookup: CDR1 SGHVS, CDR2 FNYEAQ. The CDR3 is 17 residues long. The CDR3 DNA follows: TGTGCCAGCAGCCTAGCAATTCGAGGGAGGTACACCGGGGAGCTGTTTTTT. It encodes CASSLAIRGRYTGELFF.

The V call is TRBV5-1, the J call TRBJ2-7, with 7 bases identical to TRBD1. Trimming cost V 4 bases and J 4 bases; bases outside gene matches: 11. This CDR3 is 15 amino acids long. CDR1 is SGHRS and CDR2 is YFSETQ in the germline V gene. The CDR3 DNA sequence: TGCGCCAGCAGCAAACTGGGACAGAATCGGTACGAGCAGTACTTC. Protein: CASSKLGQNRYEQYF.